These 14 T cell receptor beta chains share one sample of origin, sequenced in a study of T-cell memory formation after mild COVID-19 (dated by TCRdb to the early 2020s). Library generation was performed with 5' RACE. The listed sequencing device is Illumina NovaSeq 6000. TCRdb reprocessing: public reads trimmed at Q25 with fastp, clones called with MiXCR, in-frame beta chains kept. Rows matching on CDR3 protein sequence are summarized as one entry with the most common DNA and genes. The sample yields 250,000 to 350,000 distinct CDR3 sequences; roughly a fifth were counted once. The top ten hold 20% to 25% of the sample. The sample taken for sequencing was PBMCs or a T cell subset sorted from them (not recorded which). These receptors were obtained from a man aged 18 to 29 who had mild COVID-19 (a few samples of this study predate the infection). The sample titles of this study are shuffled in the database, so cell type and time point are left out; the donor was told from shared clones.

This chain uses TRBV5-1 with TRBJ2-1; no definite D call. The V end lost 4 bases, the J end lost 8 bases, and 10 bases lay between the germline ends. The germline V gene has CDR1 SGHRS and CDR2 YFSETQ. The length of the CDR3 is 12 residues. CDR3 sequence (DNA): TGCGCCAGCAGCCAGAAACGGGATGAGCAGTTCTTC. Residues: CASSQKRDEQFF. The full variable domain, its missing parts supplied by reference TRBV5-1 and TRBJ2-1, is KAGVTQTPRYLIKTRGQQVTLSCSPISGHRSVSWYQQTPGQGLQFLFEYFSETQRNKGNFPGRFSGRQFSNSRSEMNVSTLELGDSALYLCASSQKRDEQFFGPGTRLTVL.

This clonotype was found a few times. Here the CDR3 DNA reads TGTGCCAGCAGCCCCAGCACTAGCGGGGGGGCCGCCTACAATGAGCAGTTCTTC. Translated: CASSPSTSGGAAYNEQFF. The chain recombines TRBV11-2 with TRBJ2-1, with TRBD2 identical over 13 bases. J was trimmed by 2 bases and V by 5 bases; bases with no gene match: 9. This CDR3 has 18 amino acids. In germline, CDR1 is SGHAT, CDR2 FQNNGV.

This clonotype was counted at least ten times. The V and J genes are TRBV7-2 and TRBJ2-5, with D perhaps matching TRBD1 (6 bases). From germline, CDR1 is SGHTA and CDR2 FQGNSA. This CDR3 has 16 residues. The V end was cut by 1 base, the J end by 5 bases, with 17 bases between. The CDR3 DNA reads as TGTGCCAGCAGCTTAGGTGGGACATCGAGGAGGGAGACCCAGTACTTC. It codes for CASSLGGTSRRETQYF.

This clonotype has ten or more counts. The chain joins TRBV5-1 to TRBJ1-1; D is possibly TRBD1 (5 bases). CDR1 is SGHRS, CDR2 YFSETQ, per germline. Trimming cost V 4 bases and J 11 bases, with 15 bases left between them. This CDR3 is built from 12 residues. CDR3 in DNA: TGCGCCAGCAGCCCCGACGGGGCGGGGGCTTTCTTT. Its protein is CASSPDGAGAFF.

This clonotype was recorded a few times. The chain employs TRBV29-1 and TRBJ2-7, with D perhaps matching TRBD2 (5 bases). In germline, CDR1 is SQVTM, CDR2 ANQGSEA. V was clipped by 7 bases and J by 8 bases, with 15 bases between them. This CDR3 has 11 amino acids. This chain's CDR3 is CSAYMGAKQYF. The CDR3 DNA sequence: TGCAGCGCCTACATGGGAGCCAAGCAGTACTTC.

The V gene is TRBV12-3 or TRBV12-4, the J gene TRBJ2-1; no firm D call. This CDR3 spans 14 amino acids. V shed 3 bases and J shed 5 bases, with 11 bases lying between them. The CDR3 spells CASSFIAANNEQFF. CDR3 coding DNA: TGTGCCAGCAGTTTCATTGCAGCCAACAATGAGCAGTTCTTC.

The V call is TRBV12-3 or TRBV12-4, the J call TRBJ2-5, with a possible D match to TRBD2 (6 bases). With 2 bases removed from V and 0 bases from J, the gap between germline ends came to 13 bases. This CDR3 is built from 16 residues. CDR3 in amino acids: CASSLRVADYQETQYF. The CDR3 DNA follows: TGTGCCAGCAGTTTAAGGGTAGCGGACTACCAAGAGACCCAGTACTTC.

This sequence joins TRBV7-3 and TRBJ2-3, with D uncertain. The germline gives CDR1 SGHTA, CDR2 FQGTGA. The germline V and J ends were trimmed by 2 bases and 4 bases, with 10 bases remaining between them. There are 14 residues in the CDR3. As DNA, the CDR3 is TGTGCCAGCAGCTTACTGGGTGGCGCAGATACGCAGTATTTT. Protein sequence: CASSLLGGADTQYF.

This clonotype occurred a few times. The CDR3 here is CASSGTGSGQPQHF. Written as DNA, the CDR3 is TGTGCCAGCAGTGGAACAGGGTCCGGGCAGCCCCAGCATTTT. V is TRBV28 and J is TRBJ1-5; perhaps TRBD1 as D (6 bases). From germline, CDR1 is MDHEN and CDR2 SYDVKM. The CDR3 has 14 amino acids. V lost 5 bases and J 7 bases, leaving 15 bases between the germline ends.

This clonotype was seen a few times. The V gene is TRBV5-1, the J gene TRBJ2-2, with D perhaps matching TRBD1 or TRBD2 (5 bases each). The CDR3 is made up of 15 amino acids. The germline V and J ends were trimmed by 0 bases and 6 bases, with 12 bases remaining between them. Germline V lookup: CDR1 SGHRS, CDR2 YFSETQ. The CDR3 nucleotides read TGCGCCAGCAGCTTGGCCCAGGGAGTTTCCGGGGAGCTGTTTTTT. It specifies CASSLAQGVSGELFF.

The rearrangement links TRBV29-1 to TRBJ1-2; D is perhaps TRBD1 (6 bases). With 1 base removed from V and 8 bases from J, the gap between germline ends came to 11 bases. Per the germline V gene, CDR1 is SQVTM and CDR2 is ANQGSEA. The CDR3 covers 12 residues. The CDR3 loop is CSVEAGARGYTF. In DNA form, the CDR3 reads TGCAGCGTTGAAGCGGGGGCGCGGGGCTACACCTTC.

The V and J genes are TRBV20-1 and TRBJ2-3, with D perhaps TRBD2 (6 bases). The CDR3 length is 14 residues. V lost 6 bases and J lost 2, with 15 bases in between. Germline CDR1 DFQATT, CDR2 SNEGSKA (reference sequence). DNA for the CDR3: TGCAGTGCGGAGGGCAGGGCCCACACAGATACGCAGTATTTT. Translation: CSAEGRAHTDTQYF.

The table lists this clonotype with a few counts. The genes are TRBV7-2 and TRBJ1-2; possibly TRBD1 for D (5 bases). This CDR3 has 19 amino acids. Trimming removed 1 base from V and 3 bases from J, with 24 bases in between. Per germline, CDR1 SGHTA and CDR2 FQGNSA. As DNA, the CDR3 is TGTGCCAGCAGCTTAGTTGTAGGGGCCTGGCCGGCGGTGGACTATGGCTACACCTTC. Amino acid sequence: CASSLVVGAWPAVDYGYTF.

The V gene is TRBV10-3, the J gene TRBJ1-2, with no clear D. V was trimmed by 6 bases and J by 8 bases, leaving 19 bases between them. Germline V CDR1 and CDR2: ENHRY, SYGVKD. This CDR3 is 14 amino acids long. Here the CDR3 DNA reads TGTGCCATCAGCGGACGCGGATCCAGGTGGGGCTACACCTTC. It specifies CAISGRGSRWGYTF.